The text below deals with one T cell receptor beta chain. Antigen unknown. It was through 5'RACE template switching that TCR cDNA was made, with a universal primer site and UMIs added. Each CDR3 protein is one row after TCRdb ran MiXCR on the 5' RACE reads. The sample has 250,000 to 400,000 distinct CDR3 sequences, roughly 4% seen once. This record comes from a study of T cells after yellow fever vaccination. Study-wide findings and caveats: It was a small share of clonotypes that appeared in both CD4 and CD8 compartments. The secondary T-cell response peaked on day 5, not day 15, but was weaker.

The CDR3 extends over 14 amino acids. CDR1 is MNHEY, CDR2 SVGEGT, per germline. The ends lost 2 bases at V and 4 bases at J; junction bases unmatched: 4. The sequenced sample was PBMCs, obtained 5 days after the yellow fever booster vaccination. V gene TRBV6-2 or TRBV6-3 combines with J gene TRBJ2-7, with 8 bases lining up with TRBD1. This sequence originates from a man younger than 35 who received the YFV17D yellow fever vaccine. The CDR3 spells CASSYVNRGYEQYF. In DNA form, the CDR3 reads TGTGCCAGCAGTTACGTCAACAGGGGGTACGAGCAGTACTTC.